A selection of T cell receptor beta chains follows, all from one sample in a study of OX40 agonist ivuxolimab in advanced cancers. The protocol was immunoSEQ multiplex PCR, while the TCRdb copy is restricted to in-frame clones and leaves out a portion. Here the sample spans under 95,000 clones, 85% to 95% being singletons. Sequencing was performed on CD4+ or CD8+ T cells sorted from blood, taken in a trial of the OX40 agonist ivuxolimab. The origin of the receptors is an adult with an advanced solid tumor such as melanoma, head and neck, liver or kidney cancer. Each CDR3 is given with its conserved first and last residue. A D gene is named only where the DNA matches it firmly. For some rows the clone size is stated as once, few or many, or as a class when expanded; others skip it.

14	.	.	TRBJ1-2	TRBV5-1	CASSPLRAVDGYTF	TGCGCCAGCAGCCCCCTCCGGGCGGTAGACGGCTACACCTTC
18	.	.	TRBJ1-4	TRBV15	CATSRGTLGRQGNEKLFF	TGTGCCACCAGCAGAGGAACTTTAGGGCGGCAGGGTAATGAAAAACTGTTTTTT
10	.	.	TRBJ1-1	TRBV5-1	CASSLILAFF	TGCGCCAGCAGCTTAATTCTAGCTTTCTTT
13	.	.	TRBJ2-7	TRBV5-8	CASSLNGGYEQYF	TGTGCCAGCAGCTTAAATGGGGGTTACGAGCAGTACTTC
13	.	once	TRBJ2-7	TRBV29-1	CSVLTSIGYEQYF	TGCAGCGTCCTGACAAGCATCGGGTACGAGCAGTACTTC
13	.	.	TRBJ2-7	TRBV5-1	CASSPTDSYEQYF	TGCGCCAGCAGCCCCACCGACAGCTACGAGCAGTACTTC
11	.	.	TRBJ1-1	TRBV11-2	CASSLNTEAFF	TGTGCCAGCAGCCTGAACACTGAAGCTTTCTTT
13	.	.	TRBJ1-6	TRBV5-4	CASSLVVGSPLHF	TGTGCCAGCAGCTTGGTAGTGGGTTCACCCCTCCACTTT
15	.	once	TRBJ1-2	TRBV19	CASSIDQGGRHGYTF	TGTGCCAGTAGTATAGATCAGGGAGGCAGGCATGGCTACACCTTC
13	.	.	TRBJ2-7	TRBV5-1	CASSLWGEYEQYF	TGCGCCAGCAGCTTGTGGGGAGAATACGAGCAGTACTTC
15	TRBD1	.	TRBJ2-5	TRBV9	CASSGDRASRETQYF	TGTGCCAGCAGCGGCGACAGGGCTTCCAGAGAGACCCAGTACTTC
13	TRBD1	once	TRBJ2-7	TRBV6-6	CASRQGPGDEQYF	TGTGCCAGCCGACAGGGGCCAGGGGACGAGCAGTACTTC
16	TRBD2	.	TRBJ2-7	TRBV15	CATSRDPGGSIDEQYF	TGTGCCACCAGCAGAGATCCGGGCGGGAGTATCGACGAGCAGTACTTC
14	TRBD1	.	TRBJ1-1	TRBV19	CASSITGGNTEAFF	TGTGCCAGTAGTATAACAGGGGGGAACACTGAAGCTTTCTTT